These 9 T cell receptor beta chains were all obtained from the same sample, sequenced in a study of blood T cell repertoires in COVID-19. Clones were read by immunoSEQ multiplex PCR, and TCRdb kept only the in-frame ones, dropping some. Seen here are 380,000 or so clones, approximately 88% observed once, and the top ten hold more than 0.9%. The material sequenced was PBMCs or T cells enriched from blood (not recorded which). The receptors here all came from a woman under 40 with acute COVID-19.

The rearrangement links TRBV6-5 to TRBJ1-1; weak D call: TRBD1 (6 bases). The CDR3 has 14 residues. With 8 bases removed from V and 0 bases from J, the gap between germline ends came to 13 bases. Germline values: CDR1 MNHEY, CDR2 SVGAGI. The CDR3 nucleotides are TGTGCCAGCTTCATCAGGGGAATGAACACTGAAGCTTTCTTT. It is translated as CASFIRGMNTEAFF.

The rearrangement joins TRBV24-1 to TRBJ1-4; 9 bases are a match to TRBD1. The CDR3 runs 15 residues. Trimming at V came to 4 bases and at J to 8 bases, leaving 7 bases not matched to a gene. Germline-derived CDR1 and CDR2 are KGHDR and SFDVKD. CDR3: CATSERTGVGEKLFF. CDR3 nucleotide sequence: TGTGCCACCAGTGAAAGGACAGGGGTCGGCGAAAAACTGTTTTTT.

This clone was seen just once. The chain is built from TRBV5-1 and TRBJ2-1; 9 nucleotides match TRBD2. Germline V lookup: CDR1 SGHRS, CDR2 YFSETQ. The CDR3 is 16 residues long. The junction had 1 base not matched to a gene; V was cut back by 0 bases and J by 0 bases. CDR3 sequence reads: CASSLGTSASYNEQFF. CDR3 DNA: TGCGCCAGCAGCTTGGGGACTAGCGCCTCCTACAATGAGCAGTTCTTC.

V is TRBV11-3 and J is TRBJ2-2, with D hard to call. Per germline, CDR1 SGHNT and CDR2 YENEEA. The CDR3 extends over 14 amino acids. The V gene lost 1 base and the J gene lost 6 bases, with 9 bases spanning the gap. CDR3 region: CASSLVGWAGELFF. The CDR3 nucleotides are TGTGCCAGCAGCTTAGTCGGGTGGGCCGGGGAGCTGTTTTTT.

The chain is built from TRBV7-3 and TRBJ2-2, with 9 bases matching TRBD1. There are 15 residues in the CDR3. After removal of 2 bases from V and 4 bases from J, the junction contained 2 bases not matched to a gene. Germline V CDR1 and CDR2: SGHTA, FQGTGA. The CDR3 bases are TGTGCCAGCAGCTTAGGGACAGGGATCACCGGGGAGCTGTTTTTT. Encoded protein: CASSLGTGITGELFF.

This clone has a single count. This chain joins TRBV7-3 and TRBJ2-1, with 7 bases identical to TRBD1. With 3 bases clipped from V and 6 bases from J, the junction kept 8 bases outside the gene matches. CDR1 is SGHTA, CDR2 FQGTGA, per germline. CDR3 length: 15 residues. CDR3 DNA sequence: TGTGCCAGCAGCTTTAGTGACAGGGAATTCAATGAGCAGTTCTTC. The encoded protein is CASSFSDREFNEQFF.

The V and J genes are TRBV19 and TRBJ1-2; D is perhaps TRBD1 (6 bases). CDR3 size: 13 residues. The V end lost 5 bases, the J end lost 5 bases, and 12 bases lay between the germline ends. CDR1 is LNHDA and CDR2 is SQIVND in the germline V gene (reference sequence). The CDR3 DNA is TGTGCCAGTAGTCAGGGGCCAAGGTATGGCTACACCTTC. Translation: CASSQGPRYGYTF.

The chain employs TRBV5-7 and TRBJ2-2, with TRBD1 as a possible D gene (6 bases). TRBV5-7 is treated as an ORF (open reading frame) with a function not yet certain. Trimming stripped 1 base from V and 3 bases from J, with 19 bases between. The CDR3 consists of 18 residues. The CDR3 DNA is TGTGCCAGCAGCTTGCCCCTCACAGGGAGTACAGACACCGGGGAGCTGTTTTTT. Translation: CASSLPLTGSTDTGELFF.

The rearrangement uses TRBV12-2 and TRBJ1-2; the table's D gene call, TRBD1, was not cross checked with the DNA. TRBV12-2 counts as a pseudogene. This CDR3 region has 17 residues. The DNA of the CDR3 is TGTGCAAGTCGCTTAGTCCAGGGGGCCACGTTGGTTTTAGGCTACACCTTC. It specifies CASRLVQGATLVLGYTF.